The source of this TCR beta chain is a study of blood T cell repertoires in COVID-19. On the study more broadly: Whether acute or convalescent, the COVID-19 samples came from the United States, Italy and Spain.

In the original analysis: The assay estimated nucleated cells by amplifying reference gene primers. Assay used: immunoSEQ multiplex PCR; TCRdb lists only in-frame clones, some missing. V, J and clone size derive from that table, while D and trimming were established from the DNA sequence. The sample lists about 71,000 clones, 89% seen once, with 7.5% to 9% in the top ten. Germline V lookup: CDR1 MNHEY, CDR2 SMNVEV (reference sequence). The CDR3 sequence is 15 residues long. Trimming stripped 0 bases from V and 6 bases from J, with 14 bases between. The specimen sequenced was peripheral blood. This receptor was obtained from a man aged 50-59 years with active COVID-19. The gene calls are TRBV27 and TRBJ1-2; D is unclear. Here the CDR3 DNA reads TGTGCCAGCAGTTTATCGGCGCAGTCAGGCGATGGCTACACCTTC. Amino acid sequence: CASSLSAQSGDGYTF.